One sample yielded the 21 T cell receptor beta chains listed below, sequenced in a study of T cells after yellow fever vaccination. TCRdb re-called the 5' RACE reads through MiXCR, storing one row per CDR3 protein. The sample lists 250,000 to 350,000 distinct CDR3 sequences, around 7.3% occurring once. The sequencing used PBMCs, collected roughly 45 days after the first yellow fever vaccination. The receptors here all came from a man aged 18 to 30 who received the YFV17D yellow fever vaccine.

This clonotype came up a few times. V is TRBV6-5 and J is TRBJ2-3, with 7 bases matching TRBD2. Trimming removed 2 bases from V and 4 bases from J; junction bases left unmatched: 12. CDR3 size: 17 residues. Germline-derived CDR1 and CDR2 are MNHEY and SVGAGI. The CDR3 reads CASSYLGLVRGADTQYF. CDR3 nucleotide sequence: TGTGCCAGCAGTTACCTTGGACTGGTACGGGGGGCAGATACGCAGTATTTT.

This clonotype was detected ten times or more. The chain couples TRBV5-6 to TRBJ2-2, with 7 bases identical to TRBD2. The CDR3 has 19 residues. With V trimmed by 0 bases and J by 3 bases, 14 bases remained unmatched. Germline V gene sequence: CDR1 SGHDT, CDR2 YYEEEE. The DNA of the CDR3 is TGTGCCAGCAGCTTGGCTATGGGGGATGGACTAGGGGACACCGGGGAGCTGTTTTTT. The encoded protein is CASSLAMGDGLGDTGELFF.

This clonotype appeared a few times. For the CDR3, the DNA is TGTGCCAGCAGCTTGTCGGGATCACCCAATCAGCCCCAGCATTTT. Its protein is CASSLSGSPNQPQHF. J is TRBJ1-5 and V is TRBV7-9, with D unresolved. Germline loops: CDR1 SEHNR, CDR2 FQNEAQ (reference sequence). The CDR3 covers 15 residues. Between the trimmed V and J ends, which lost 3 bases and 3 bases, there was a span of 12 bases.

This clonotype has a handful of counts. The rearrangement links TRBV29-1 to TRBJ1-1, with D possibly TRBD1 on 5 matching bases. This CDR3 region has 13 residues. Trimming took off 4 bases at V and 4 bases at J, with 13 bases between the two ends. CDR1 and CDR2 from the germline V gene are SQVTM and ANQGSEA. DNA for the CDR3: TGCAGCGTTGCCGAGGGGAGAGGCACTGAAGCTTTCTTT. It codes for CSVAEGRGTEAFF.

This clonotype has just a few counts. The chain combines TRBV4-2 with TRBJ2-1; D is unresolved. The CDR3 runs to 12 residues. Trimming cost V 2 bases and J 8 bases, with 7 bases left between them. Germline V CDR1 and CDR2: LGHNA, YNFKEQ. The CDR3 DNA reads as TGTGCCAGCAGCCAATCGTGGTATGAGCAGTTCTTC. Its translation is CASSQSWYEQFF.

The sample holds a few counts of this clonotype. This chain uses TRBV24-1 with TRBJ2-3, with 11 bases that match TRBD2. J was trimmed by 6 bases and V by 4 bases; bases with no gene match: 11. This CDR3 region has 17 residues. Looked up from germline, CDR1 is KGHDR and CDR2 is SFDVKD. CDR3 sequence reads: CATSDLPSGGQGDTQYF. The DNA for the CDR3 is TGTGCCACCAGTGACCTCCCTAGCGGGGGGCAGGGGGATACGCAGTATTTT.

The CDR3 here is CASSLEVGGAFPGELFF. The CDR3 DNA is TGTGCCAGCAGCTTGGAGGTCGGGGGGGCCTTCCCCGGGGAGCTGTTTTTT. The V gene is TRBV5-5, the J gene TRBJ2-2, with 8 bases lining up with TRBD2. Germline CDR1 is SGHKS and CDR2 is YYEKEE (reference sequence). The ends lost 0 bases at V and 6 bases at J; junction bases unmatched: 10. CDR3 length equals 17 residues.

With regard to this clonotype: Relative to the germline gene, one junction end is altered; a read error may explain this. The chain carries TRBV3-1 and TRBJ2-1; D is ambiguous. Germline values: CDR1 LGHDT, CDR2 YNNKEL (reference sequence). The CDR3 sequence is 16 residues long. CDR3 amino acids: CASSPRNMGIYNGQFF. CDR3 nucleotide sequence: TGTGCCAGCAGCCCAAGGAATATGGGGATATACAATGGGCAGTTCTTC.

This clonotype was observed a handful of times. The chain combines TRBV7-6 with TRBJ2-5; 8 bases align to TRBD1. The CDR3 spans 13 residues. The V gene end was trimmed by 4 bases and the J gene end by 5 bases; junction bases not matched to a gene: 3. Germline values: CDR1 SGHVS, CDR2 FNYEAQ. The CDR3 protein is CASSSWTGETQYF. The DNA for the CDR3 is TGTGCCAGCAGCTCCTGGACAGGGGAGACCCAGTACTTC.

This chain links TRBV7-2 with TRBJ2-7, with 11 positions matching TRBD2. Germline V gene lookup returns CDR1 SGHTA and CDR2 FQGNSA. CDR3 length: 17 residues. The V segment lost 4 bases and the J segment 6 bases; nucleotides outside the gene matches: 14. CDR3 DNA: TGTGCCAGCAGCTCCCAACCGGCTAGCGGGGGGCTTTCCGAGCAGTACTTC. It codes for CASSSQPASGGLSEQYF.

This clonotype showed up just a few times. The V and J genes are TRBV7-6 and TRBJ2-1; D may correspond to TRBD1 or TRBD2 (5 bases each). V shed 5 bases and J shed 14 bases, with 16 bases lying between them. The length of the CDR3 is 12 residues. Germline V gene lookup returns CDR1 SGHVS and CDR2 FNYEAQ. CDR3 coding DNA: TGTGCCAGCAGCCCCTTAGAGGGGTCGGAGTTCTTC. It specifies CASSPLEGSEFF.

This clonotype was counted between two and nine times. The chain couples TRBV6-4 to TRBJ1-5; possible D gene TRBD1, 6 bases. V lost 2 bases to trimming and J lost 8 bases, with 13 bases between them. CDR1 and CDR2 (germline): MRHNA, SNTAGT. This CDR3 is 14 amino acids long. CDR3 amino acids: CASSDQGGTEPQHF. The DNA for the CDR3 is TGTGCCAGCAGTGACCAAGGGGGTACAGAGCCCCAGCATTTT.

Only a few counts were recorded for this clonotype. The rearrangement joins TRBV18 to TRBJ2-7; D is possibly TRBD2 (7 bases). Germline lookup yields CDR1 KGHSH and CDR2 LQKENI. This CDR3 comprises 16 residues. The V end was cut by 0 bases, the J end by 6 bases, with 18 bases between. Written as DNA, the CDR3 is TGTGCCAGCTCACCACCGAGGGGGGGAGATCGGGGCGAGCAGTACTTC. Its translation: CASSPPRGGDRGEQYF.

This clonotype has only a few counts. This chain links TRBV7-9 with TRBJ1-2; perhaps TRBD1 as D (6 bases). The CDR3 runs 16 residues. V gave up 7 bases and J gave up 2 bases, with 20 bases separating them. From germline, CDR1 is SEHNR and CDR2 FQNEAQ (reference sequence). CDR3 protein: CASIHYMGAGNYGYTF. In nucleotides, the CDR3 is TGTGCCAGCATCCACTACATGGGGGCGGGGAACTATGGCTACACCTTC.

The V call is TRBV30, the J call TRBJ2-7; the match to TRBD1 covers 7 bases. The V gene's germline CDR1 is GTSNPN and CDR2 SVGIG (reference sequence). The J segment lost 5 bases and the V segment lost 0 bases, leaving 22 bases of the junction unmatched. This CDR3 has 19 residues. DNA for the CDR3: TGTGCCTGGAGTGTAATCCCGGGATACAGGGGAAAGGAGCGGAACGAGCAGTACTTC. It codes for CAWSVIPGYRGKERNEQYF.

The V gene is TRBV7-2, the J gene TRBJ1-6, with D perhaps matching TRBD1 (6 bases). Per germline, CDR1 SGHTA and CDR2 FQGNSA. The CDR3 is 15 residues long. The germline V and J ends were trimmed by 4 bases and 10 bases, with 17 bases remaining between them. CDR3 coding DNA: TGTGCCAGCAGCTCCAGCCGCCACGGGGGCTCACCCCTCCACTTT. Translating it yields CASSSSRHGGSPLHF.

This clonotype has ten or more counts. V and J are TRBV5-1 and TRBJ1-4; D is possibly TRBD1 (6 bases). This CDR3 has 14 amino acids. V dropped 5 bases and J dropped 4 bases, with 12 bases sitting between them. Germline V gives CDR1 SGHRS, CDR2 YFSETQ. This chain's CDR3 is CASRQGKVNEKLFF. The CDR3 DNA follows: TGCGCCAGCAGGCAGGGGAAGGTTAATGAAAAACTGTTTTTT. Combining the CDR3 with reference TRBV5-1 and TRBJ1-4 gives the whole variable domain KAGVTQTPRYLIKTRGQQVTLSCSPISGHRSVSWYQQTPGQGLQFLFEYFSETQRNKGNFPGRFSGRQFSNSRSEMNVSTLELGDSALYLCASRQGKVNEKLFFGSGTQLSVL.

This clonotype was detected ten times or more. The chain employs TRBV3-1 and TRBJ1-2; 7 bases agree with TRBD1. V was clipped by 4 bases and J by 0 bases; unmatched bases: 5. The CDR3 runs 15 residues. Germline V gives CDR1 LGHDT, CDR2 YNNKEL (reference sequence). CDR3 bases: TGTGCCAGCAGCCCCACAGGGGTAGCTAACTATGGCTACACCTTC. This translates into CASSPTGVANYGYTF.

V gene TRBV7-6 combines with J gene TRBJ2-1; perhaps TRBD1 as D (6 bases). CDR3 length equals 14 residues. CDR1 is SGHVS, CDR2 FNYEAQ, per germline. The V gene lost 3 bases and the J gene lost 4 bases, with 10 bases spanning the gap. The DNA for the CDR3 is TGTGCCAGCAGCTTCGGGACACCTTACAATGAGCAGTTCTTC. It codes for CASSFGTPYNEQFF.

This clonotype was seen a few times. The chain links TRBV5-1 to TRBJ1-2; D may be TRBD1 (5 bases). Germline V gives CDR1 SGHRS, CDR2 YFSETQ. Deletions cut 4 bases from V and 4 bases from J, with 17 bases between. The CDR3 runs to 15 residues. The CDR3 spells CASSPPATVLYGYTF. In DNA, the CDR3 is TGCGCCAGCAGCCCTCCAGCGACAGTACTCTATGGCTACACCTTC.

There are a few counts of this clonotype. V is TRBV7-2 and J is TRBJ2-5; tentative D call: TRBD2 (5 bases). This CDR3 has 14 amino acids. CDR1 and CDR2 (germline): SGHTA, FQGNSA. V was clipped by 5 bases and J by 2 bases, with 12 bases between them. CDR3 amino acids: CASSLTRAQETQYF. In nucleotides, the CDR3 is TGTGCCAGCAGCCTCACTAGGGCACAAGAGACCCAGTACTTC.